Presented here are 14 T cell receptor beta chains from one specimen sequenced in a study of OX40 agonist ivuxolimab in advanced cancers. TCRdb's copy holds only in-frame clones and misses some; the assay was immunoSEQ multiplex PCR. This repertoire shows just under 80,000 clones, approximately 89% found once; its top ten account for around 0.4%. The sample consisted of CD4+ or CD8+ T cells sorted from blood, taken in a trial of the OX40 agonist ivuxolimab. The receptor source for this set is an adult with an advanced solid tumor such as melanoma, head and neck, liver or kidney cancer.

The chain uses TRBV7-9 and TRBJ1-1; 9 bases fit TRBD1. Trimming took 5 bases from V and 1 from J; bases not matched to a gene: 2. The CDR3 is 14 amino acids. CDR1 and CDR2 (germline): SEHNR, FQNEAQ (reference sequence). CDR3 sequence reads: CASSPGQGNTEAFF. CDR3 DNA: TGTGCCAGCAGCCCGGGACAGGGGAACACTGAAGCTTTCTTT.

CDR3 sequence: CASSYGSGPYEQYF. The CDR3 DNA reads TGTGCCAGCAGTTACGGGAGCGGGCCCTACGAGCAGTACTTC. The chain uses TRBV6-5 and TRBJ2-7; D may be TRBD2 (6 bases). The V end lost 2 bases, the J end lost 2 bases, and 10 bases lay between the germline ends. The CDR3 contains 14 residues. Looked up from germline, CDR1 is MNHEY and CDR2 is SVGAGI.

J is TRBJ2-7 and V is TRBV7-9; TRBD2 matches 12 bases. Germline CDR1 SEHNR, CDR2 FQNEAQ (reference sequence). The V gene end was trimmed by 1 base and the J gene end by 5 bases; junction bases not matched to a gene: 3. The CDR3 consists of 15 residues. The CDR3 is CASSLELAGGDEQYF. DNA of the CDR3: TGTGCCAGCAGCTTAGAACTAGCGGGAGGTGACGAGCAGTACTTC. Drawing the rest from reference TRBV7-9 and TRBJ2-7, the complete variable domain is DTGVSQNPRHKITKRGQNVTFRCDPISEHNRLYWYRQTLGQGPEFLTYFQNEAQLEKSRLLSDRFSAERPKGSFSTLEIQRTEQGDSAMYLCASSLELAGGDEQYFGPGTRLTVT.

The chain recombines TRBV2 with TRBJ2-7; D possibly corresponds to TRBD1 (5 bases). V was cut by 3 bases and J by 0 bases, with 9 bases left in between. Germline-derived CDR1 and CDR2 are SNHLY and FYNNEI. The CDR3 totals 14 residues. The CDR3 is CASSDAGHSYEQYF. CDR3 DNA: TGTGCCAGCAGTGATGCAGGACACTCCTACGAGCAGTACTTC.

This chain joins TRBV12-5 and TRBJ2-1; TRBD2 matches at 10 bases. Germline values: CDR1 LGHNT, CDR2 FRNRAP. The CDR3 contains 16 residues. Germline trimming cut 5 bases from V and 7 bases from J; bases unmatched to any gene: 11. The CDR3 DNA is TGTGCTAGTGGTCTCGCTAGCGGGAGTACTTCGAATGAGCAGTTCTTC. Translation: CASGLASGSTSNEQFF. The complete variable domain, with remaining parts taken from reference TRBV12-5 and TRBJ2-1, reads DARVTQTPRHKVTEMGQEVTMRCQPILGHNTVFWYRQTMMQGLELLAYFRNRAPLDDSGMPKDRFSAEMPDATLATLKIQPSEPRDSAVYFCASGLASGSTSNEQFFGPGTRLTVL.

This chain links TRBV10-2 with TRBJ2-1; 8 bases line up with TRBD1. Germline assignment: CDR1 WSHSY and CDR2 SAAADI. This CDR3 has 13 amino acids. V shed 6 bases and J 3 bases; nucleotides not matched to a gene: 1. The CDR3 coding sequence is TGCGCCAGCAGAGGGACAGGCTACAATGAGCAGTTCTTC. It translates to CASRGTGYNEQFF.

This clone appeared a single time. The chain carries TRBV29-1 and TRBJ2-1, with 11 bases matching TRBD2. Germline lookup yields CDR1 SQVTM and CDR2 ANQGSEA. Germline trimming cut 4 bases from V and 10 bases from J; bases unmatched to any gene: 9. CDR3 length: 14 amino acids. The CDR3 region is CSVGVSGRAGEQFF. The DNA of the CDR3 is TGCAGCGTTGGTGTTAGCGGGAGGGCCGGGGAGCAGTTCTTC.

V gene TRBV10-3 combines with J gene TRBJ2-3; TRBD2 matches 7 bases. The germline V gene has CDR1 ENHRY and CDR2 SYGVKD. CDR3 length equals 15 residues. Unmatched junction bases numbered 6, after V lost 0 bases and J lost 6 bases. The CDR3 region is CAISESTGAGDTQYF. In nucleotides, the CDR3 is TGTGCCATCAGTGAGTCGACGGGAGCGGGGGATACGCAGTATTTT.

V gene TRBV6-6 combines with J gene TRBJ2-3; unclear D gene. Germline CDR1 and CDR2: MNHNY and SVGAGI (reference sequence). The CDR3 runs to 15 residues. The V end was cut by 6 bases, the J end by 1 base, with 14 bases between. The CDR3 DNA is TGTGCCAGCAGCAGACTCAATGGGGGCACAGATACGCAGTATTTT. It translates to CASSRLNGGTDTQYF.

The CDR3: CASSRSGTNTGELFF. Written as DNA, the CDR3 is TGTGCCAGCAGCCGTAGCGGGACGAACACCGGGGAGCTGTTTTTT. The chain recombines TRBV7-2 with TRBJ2-2; 8 bases fit TRBD2. V lost 5 bases to trimming and J lost 0 bases; unmatched junction nucleotides: 2. The CDR3 covers 15 residues. The V gene's germline CDR1 is SGHTA and CDR2 FQGNSA.

The V and J genes are TRBV6-5 and TRBJ2-7, with 8 bases aligning to TRBD1. This CDR3 spans 12 amino acids. The trim removed 6 bases at V and 5 bases at J, leaving 3 bases unmatched. In germline, CDR1 is MNHEY, CDR2 SVGAGI. In DNA form, the CDR3 reads TGTGCCAGCAGCCGGACAGGGAACGAGCAGTACTTC. Protein sequence: CASSRTGNEQYF.

Remarks on this clone: At one boundary the junction diverges from the germline segment, which might be a read error. This sequence joins TRBV30 and TRBJ1-2; 7 bases agree with TRBD1. The germline CDR1 and CDR2 sequences are GTSNPN and SVGIG (reference sequence). The CDR3 is 11 residues long. The CDR3 region has the DNA TGTGCCTGGAGTGCCACAGGGGCGGTAGCCTTC. Translating gives CAWSATGAVAF.

The J gene is TRBJ2-6, the V gene TRBV2; the D call may be TRBD1 or TRBD2 (6 bases each). Trimming took off 11 bases at V and 4 bases at J, with 15 bases between the two ends. Germline assignment: CDR1 SNHLY and CDR2 FYNNEI. The CDR3 length is 14 residues. The CDR3: CASKGGSGANVLTF. In DNA form, the CDR3 reads TGTGCCTCCAAGGGGGGTTCCGGGGCCAACGTCCTGACTTTC.

The chain has TRBV6-1 and TRBJ1-1; D is undetermined. The CDR3 is 13 residues long. The V gene's germline CDR1 is MNHNS and CDR2 SASEGT. Between the trimmed V and J ends, which lost 11 bases and 1 base, there was a span of 14 bases. This CDR3 is CACQWWGNTEAFF. CDR3 in DNA: TGTGCCTGCCAATGGTGGGGGAACACTGAAGCTTTCTTT.